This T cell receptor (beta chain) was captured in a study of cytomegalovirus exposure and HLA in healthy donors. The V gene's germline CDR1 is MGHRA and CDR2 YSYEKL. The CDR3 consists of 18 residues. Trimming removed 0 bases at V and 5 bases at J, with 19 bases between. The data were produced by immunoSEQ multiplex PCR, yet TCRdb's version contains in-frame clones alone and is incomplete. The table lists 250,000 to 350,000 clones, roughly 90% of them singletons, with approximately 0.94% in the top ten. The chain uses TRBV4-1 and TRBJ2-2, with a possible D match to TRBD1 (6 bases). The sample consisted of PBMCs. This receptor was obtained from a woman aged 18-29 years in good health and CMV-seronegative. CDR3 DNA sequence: TGCGCCAGCAGCCAAGATCCCCCGCAGGGGTTGAATACCGGGGAGCTGTTTTTT. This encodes CASSQDPPQGLNTGELFF.